The rows below give T cell receptor beta chains drawn from one sample of a study of immune characterization of retroperitoneal liposarcoma. TCRdb analysed the PCR reads with MiXCR anew, one entry per CDR3 protein. The sample consists of over 9,000 distinct CDR3 sequences, 25% to 35% of them appearing once. Specimen: tumor tissue. The receptors stem from a male donor with retroperitoneal liposarcoma. The CDR3 runs from the conserved cysteine through the conserved F or W. D genes are given only for firm matches.

>NA|TRBV7-6|NA
CASSLEGLGTQYF
>TRBJ2-1|TRBV11-3|TRBD1
CASSLGPTGGQETQFF
>TRBJ2-1|TRBV7-2|NA
CASSLGRNRATETQFF
>TRBJ2-2|TRBV6-1|TRBD1
CASRTGVNTGELFF
>TRBJ2-1|TRBV7-3|NA
CASSSGPEQFF
>NA|TRBV7-2|NA
CASSLAKESYEQYF
>TRBJ2-1|TRBV12-3/TRBV12-4|NA
CASRPRTSQETQFF
>TRBJ2-5|TRBV7-6|TRBD2
CASSSPRLAGQGTQYF
>TRBJ2-4|TRBV6-1|NA
CASTGLENIQYF
>TRBJ2-1|TRBV12-3/TRBV12-4|TRBD1
CASSTGTGNNEQFF
>TRBJ2-7|TRBV4-3|NA
CASSQDAPAYNEQYF
>TRBJ2-4|TRBV7-6|TRBD1
CASSLDGGTGAYNEQYF
>TRBJ2-1|TRBV7-8|TRBD1
CASQTGGAYNEQFF
>NA|TRBV12-3/TRBV12-4|NA
CASSPDSPVGVYEQYF
>NA|TRBV6-1|NA
CASSHRAEVSYEQYF
>TRBJ1-5|TRBV12-3/TRBV12-4|TRBD1
CASRGQGRQPQHF
>TRBJ1-1|TRBV6-1|NA
CASSDRSTGTEAFF
>TRBJ2-1|TRBV12-3/TRBV12-4|NA
CASRASRDSYEQFF
>NA|TRBV6-6|NA
CASSYYADLPGSYNEQYF
>NA|TRBV7-2|TRBD2
CASSPTSGRGNEQYF
>TRBJ2-1|TRBV7-2|TRBD2
CASSFSGGSYEQFF
>NA|TRBV25-1|NA
CASSTTGEPSYEQYF
>TRBJ2-7|TRBV4-2|NA
CASSQDSSGASYEQYF
>TRBJ2-3|TRBV6-1|TRBD2
CASSSGRATDTQYF
>TRBJ1-4|TRBV12-3/TRBV12-4|NA
CASSFPGLDEKLFF
>TRBJ2-3|TRBV27|TRBD2
CASSRLAGGPADTQYF
>TRBJ2-1|TRBV6-1|TRBD2
CASSEETSGGVQETQFF
>TRBJ2-3|TRBV6-6|TRBD2
CASSYRLAGTDTQYF
>TRBJ2-3|TRBV11-1|NA
CASSSTDTQYF
>TRBJ2-1|TRBV12-3/TRBV12-4|TRBD2
CASSFRTSGVNEQFF
>NA|TRBV12-3/TRBV12-4|TRBD2
CASSRTSADYEQYF
>TRBJ2-2|TRBV6-1|NA
CACRAGTGELFF
>TRBJ2-1|TRBV6-1|NA
CASSRGQETQFF
>NA|TRBV7-2|NA
CASSPLGGKLYEQYF
>TRBJ2-3|TRBV6-6|NA
CASSETGHSYEPYF
>TRBJ2-5|TRBV6-5|TRBD2
CASSYRTSGRQETQYF
>TRBJ2-3|TRBV4-3|TRBD2
CASSPGLGTDTQYF
>TRBJ2-5|TRBV11-2|NA
CASIRSATSRNEQYF
>NA|TRBV6-1|NA
CASSEGDPSSYEQYF
>TRBJ2-1|TRBV12-3/TRBV12-4|TRBD1
CASSSEWDSTAYNEQFF
>TRBJ2-3|TRBV4-2|NA
CASSQDVEGTDTQYF
>TRBJ2-1|TRBV6-8|NA
CASSYFPRSYNEQFF
>TRBJ2-7|TRBV27|NA
CASSTTYEQYF
>TRBJ1-1|TRBV27|NA
CASSWSYVVGNTEAFF
>TRBJ1-2|TRBV10-3|NA
CAISPDNYGYTF
>TRBJ1-6|TRBV12-3/TRBV12-4|NA
CATSGGDNSPLHF
>TRBJ2-1|TRBV7-8|TRBD1
CASSPSRQGGVETQFF
>TRBJ2-3|TRBV6-1|NA
CASSESWLDTQYF
>TRBJ2-5|TRBV7-2|NA
CASSPGAETQYF
>TRBJ2-5|TRBV6-4|NA
CASSDSTGTPPNEQYF
>TRBJ1-6|TRBV7-2|NA
CASSPGGDLEGPLHF
>TRBJ2-3|TRBV6-6|NA
CASSYARSGTQYF
>TRBJ2-5|TRBV6-1|NA
CASTGHREGQETQYF
>TRBJ2-1|TRBV5-3|NA
CASSFSSGAGYEQFF
>TRBJ2-1|TRBV7-2|TRBD2
CASSPGGRGETQFF
>TRBJ2-1|TRBV6-2/TRBV6-3|NA
CASSSTWGNEQFF
>TRBJ2-3|TRBV25-1|NA
CASSDTGLRTDTQYF
>TRBJ1-2|TRBV6-5|NA
CASSFNGAEEGYTF
>TRBJ1-5|TRBV7-2|NA
CASSSMGGEDQPQHF
>TRBJ2-7|TRBV12-3/TRBV12-4|NA
CASSSLLSYYEQYF